The 9 T cell receptor beta chains reported below all come from one sample, sequenced in a study of blood T cell repertoires in COVID-19. The protocol was immunoSEQ multiplex PCR, while the TCRdb copy is restricted to in-frame clones and leaves out a portion. The sample includes 200,000 to 300,000 clones, about 81% of them seen just once. Material: peripheral blood. The receptors originated from a woman in her sixties or seventies with active or convalescent COVID-19.

The genes are TRBV5-1 and TRBJ2-3; 7 bases agree with TRBD1. Germline-derived CDR1 and CDR2 are SGHRS and YFSETQ. CDR3 size: 17 residues. V shed 0 bases and J 0 bases; nucleotides not matched to a gene: 7. CDR3: CASSLAPGQSSTDTQYF. CDR3 nucleotides: TGCGCCAGCAGCTTGGCCCCGGGACAGTCTAGCACAGATACGCAGTATTTT.

V usage is TRBV7-6 and J usage is TRBJ2-7, with a possible D match to TRBD2 (6 bases). Germline V gives CDR1 SGHVS, CDR2 FNYEAQ. Trimming stripped 1 base from V and 2 bases from J, with 15 bases between. The CDR3 has 16 amino acids. Written as DNA, the CDR3 is TGTGCCAGCAGCTTAGGGAATAGCGGTAGCACCTACGAGCAGTACTTC. Protein sequence: CASSLGNSGSTYEQYF.

The chain recombines TRBV10-1 with TRBJ2-2; D not certain. Between the trimmed V and J ends, which lost 2 bases and 5 bases, there was a span of 6 bases. The CDR3 runs 13 residues. From germline, CDR1 is WNHNN and CDR2 SYGVQD (reference sequence). CDR3 sequence: CASSETQTGELFF. Written as DNA, the CDR3 is TGCGCCAGCAGTGAGACTCAAACCGGGGAGCTGTTTTTT.

This chain connects TRBV5-5 to TRBJ2-3, with 12 bases aligning to TRBD2. Germline-derived CDR1 and CDR2 are SGHKS and YYEKEE (reference sequence). This CDR3 has 16 residues. Unmatched junction bases numbered 11, after V lost 5 bases and J lost 7 bases. CDR3 nucleotide sequence: TGTGCCAGCAGGACGGTGGCTAGCGGGGGGGAGTATACGCAGTATTTT. It codes for CASRTVASGGEYTQYF.

The chain recombines TRBV30 with TRBJ1-1; 11 nucleotides line up with TRBD1. Trimming at V came to 0 bases and at J to 0 bases, leaving 9 bases not matched to a gene. The CDR3 runs to 18 residues. CDR1 and CDR2 (germline): GTSNPN, SVGIG (reference sequence). CDR3 DNA sequence: TGTGCCTGGAGTGTATTTGGACAGGGGGCTGCAGTGAACACTGAAGCTTTCTTT. Encoded protein: CAWSVFGQGAAVNTEAFF.

This clone was seen just once. The chain employs TRBV7-2 and TRBJ1-1; no definite D call. The germline gives CDR1 SGHTA, CDR2 FQGNSA. The CDR3 is made up of 15 amino acids. V lost 3 bases, J lost 1 base, and 12 bases lay in between. The CDR3 DNA is TGTGCCAGCAGCTTGACTCGGGTCCCGAACACTGAAGCTTTCTTT. This codes for CASSLTRVPNTEAFF. Variable domain in full (rest from reference TRBV7-2 and TRBJ1-1): GAGVSQSPSNKVTEKGKDVELRCDPISGHTALYWYRQSLGQGLEFLIYFQGNSAPDKSGLPSDRFSAERTGGSVSTLTIQRTQQEDSAVYLCASSLTRVPNTEAFFGQGTRLTVV.

J is TRBJ1-5 and V is TRBV27; TRBD1 is a possible D gene (6 bases). The CDR3 runs to 14 residues. V was pared by 6 bases and J by 3 bases, with 12 bases between. Germline V gives CDR1 MNHEY, CDR2 SMNVEV (reference sequence). The CDR3 sequence is CASRAGQLNQPQHF. In DNA form, the CDR3 reads TGTGCCAGCAGGGCAGGACAGCTCAATCAGCCCCAGCATTTT.

The rearrangement uses TRBV7-9 and TRBJ2-7; the D is unclear. V dropped 7 bases and J dropped 7 bases, with 17 bases sitting between them. CDR3 length equals 13 residues. CDR1 SEHNR and CDR2 FQNEAQ come from the germline V gene (reference sequence). The CDR3 nucleotides read TGTGCCAGCATCTCGGCCGGGTTCGATGAGCAGTACTTC. Translating it yields CASISAGFDEQYF.

The table lists this clone with a few counts. The V and J genes are TRBV27 and TRBJ1-5; tentatively, D is TRBD1 (6 bases). The CDR3 consists of 16 residues. With 6 bases removed from V and 3 bases from J, the gap between germline ends came to 18 bases. Germline assignment: CDR1 MNHEY and CDR2 SMNVEV (reference sequence). CDR3 coding DNA: TGTGCCAGCAGACGATACCGACAGGAGACCAATCAGCCCCAGCATTTT. Residues: CASRRYRQETNQPQHF.